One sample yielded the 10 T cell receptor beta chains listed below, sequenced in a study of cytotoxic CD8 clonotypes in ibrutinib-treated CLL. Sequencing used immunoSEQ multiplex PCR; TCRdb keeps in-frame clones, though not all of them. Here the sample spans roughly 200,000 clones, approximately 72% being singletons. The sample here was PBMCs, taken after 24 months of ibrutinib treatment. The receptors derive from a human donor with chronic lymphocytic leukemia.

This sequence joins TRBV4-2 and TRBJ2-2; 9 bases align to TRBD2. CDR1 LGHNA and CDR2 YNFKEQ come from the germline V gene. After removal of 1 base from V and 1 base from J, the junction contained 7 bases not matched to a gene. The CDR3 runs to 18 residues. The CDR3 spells CASSQAPLTSGNTGELFF. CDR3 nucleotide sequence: TGTGCCAGCAGCCAAGCCCCCCTGACTAGCGGGAACACCGGGGAGCTGTTTTTT.

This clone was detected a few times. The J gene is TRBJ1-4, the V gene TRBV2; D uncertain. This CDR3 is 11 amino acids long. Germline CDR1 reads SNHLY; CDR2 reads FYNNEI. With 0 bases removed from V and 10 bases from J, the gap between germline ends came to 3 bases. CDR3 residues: CASSEAGKLFF. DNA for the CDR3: TGTGCCAGCAGTGAAGCGGGAAAACTGTTTTTT.

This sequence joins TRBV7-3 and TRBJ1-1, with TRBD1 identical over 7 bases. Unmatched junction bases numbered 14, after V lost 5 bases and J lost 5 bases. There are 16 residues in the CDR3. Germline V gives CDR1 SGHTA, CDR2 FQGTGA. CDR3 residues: CASSRKGAPGVTEAFF. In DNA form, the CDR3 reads TGTGCCAGCAGCCGGAAGGGGGCCCCGGGGGTGACTGAAGCTTTCTTT.

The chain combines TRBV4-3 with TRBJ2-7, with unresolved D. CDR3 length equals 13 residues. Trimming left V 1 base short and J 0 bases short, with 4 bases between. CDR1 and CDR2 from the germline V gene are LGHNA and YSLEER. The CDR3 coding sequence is TGCGCCAGCAGCCAAGCCCCCTCCTACGAGCAGTACTTC. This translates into CASSQAPSYEQYF.

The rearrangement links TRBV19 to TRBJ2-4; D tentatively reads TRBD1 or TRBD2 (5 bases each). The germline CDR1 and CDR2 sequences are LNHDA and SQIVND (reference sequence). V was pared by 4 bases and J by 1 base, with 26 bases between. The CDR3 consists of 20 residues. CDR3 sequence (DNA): TGTGCCAGTAGTAACAAACACCAACAACGGGAAGGGGTGGCCAAAAACATTCAGTACTTC. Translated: CASSNKHQQREGVAKNIQYF.

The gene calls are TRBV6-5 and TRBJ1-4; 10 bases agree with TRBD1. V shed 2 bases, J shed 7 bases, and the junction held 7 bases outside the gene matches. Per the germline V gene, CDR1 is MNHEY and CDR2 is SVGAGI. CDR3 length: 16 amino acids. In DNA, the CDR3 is TGTGCCAGCAGTTACACCCGGACAGGGGGTGGTGAAAAACTGTTTTTT. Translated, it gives CASSYTRTGGGEKLFF.

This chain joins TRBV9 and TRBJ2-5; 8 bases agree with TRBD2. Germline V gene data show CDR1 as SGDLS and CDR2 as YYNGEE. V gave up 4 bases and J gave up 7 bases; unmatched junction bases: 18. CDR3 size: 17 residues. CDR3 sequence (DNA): TGTGCCAGCAGCTCAGACCCCCTAGCGGGCCCCAGGGGGACCCAGTACTTC. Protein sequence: CASSSDPLAGPRGTQYF.

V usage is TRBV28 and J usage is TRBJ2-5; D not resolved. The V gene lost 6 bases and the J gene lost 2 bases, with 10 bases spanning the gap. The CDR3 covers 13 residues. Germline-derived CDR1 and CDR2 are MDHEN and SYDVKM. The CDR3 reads CASRRQWQETQYF. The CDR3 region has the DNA TGTGCCAGCAGGCGGCAGTGGCAAGAGACCCAGTACTTC.

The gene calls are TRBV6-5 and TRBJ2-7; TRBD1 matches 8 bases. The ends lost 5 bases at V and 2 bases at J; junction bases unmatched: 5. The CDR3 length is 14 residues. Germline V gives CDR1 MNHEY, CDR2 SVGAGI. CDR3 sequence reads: CASSPSGGTYEQYF. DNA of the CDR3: TGTGCCAGCAGTCCCTCAGGGGGCACCTACGAGCAGTACTTC.

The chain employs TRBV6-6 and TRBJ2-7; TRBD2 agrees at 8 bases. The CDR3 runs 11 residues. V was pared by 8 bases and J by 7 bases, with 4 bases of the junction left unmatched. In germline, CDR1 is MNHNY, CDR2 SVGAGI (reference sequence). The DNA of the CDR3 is TGTGCCAGCTCCCGGGAGGGGGAGCAGTACTTC. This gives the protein CASSREGEQYF.